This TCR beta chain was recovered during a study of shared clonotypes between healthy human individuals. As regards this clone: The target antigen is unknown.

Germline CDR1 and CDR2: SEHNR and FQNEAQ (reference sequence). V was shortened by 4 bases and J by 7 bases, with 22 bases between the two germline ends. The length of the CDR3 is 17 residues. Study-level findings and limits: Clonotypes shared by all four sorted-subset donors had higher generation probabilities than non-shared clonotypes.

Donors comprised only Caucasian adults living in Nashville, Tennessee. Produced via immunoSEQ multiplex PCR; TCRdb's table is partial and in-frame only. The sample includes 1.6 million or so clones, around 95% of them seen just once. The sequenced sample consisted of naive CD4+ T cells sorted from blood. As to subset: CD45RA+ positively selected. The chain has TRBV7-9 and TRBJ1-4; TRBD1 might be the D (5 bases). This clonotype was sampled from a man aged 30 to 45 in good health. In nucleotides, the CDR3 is TGTGCCAGCAGCTCGGGGGACCAAGGGGTTTTTGGTGAAAAACTGTTTTTT. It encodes CASSSGDQGVFGEKLFF. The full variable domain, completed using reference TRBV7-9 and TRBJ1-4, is DTGVSQNPRHKITKRGQNVTFRCDPISEHNRLYWYRQTLGQGPEFLTYFQNEAQLEKSRLLSDRFSAERPKGSFSTLEIQRTEQGDSAMYLCASSSGDQGVFGEKLFFGSGTQLSVL.